The following is a T cell receptor beta chain sequence with its context. Antigen specificity is unknown. The CDR3 is 15 amino acids. With V trimmed by 2 bases and J by 6 bases, 5 bases remained unmatched. Germline CDR1 and CDR2: SGHDN and FVKESK. Those who donated were healthy bone marrow donors. The data are from a study of cytomegalovirus exposure and HLA in healthy donors. Study conclusions and caveats: Per a later analysis, HLA-associated TCR beta chains showed more clonal expansion than other, equally common TCR beta chains.

Primers for the PCR totalled 60 Vbeta and 13 Jbeta. Generated by immunoSEQ multiplex PCR, the TCRdb table keeps only in-frame clones and is missing some. The sample contains around 150,000 clones, 65% to 85% of which appear only once. This clonotype originated in a male donor in good health and CMV-seropositive. Sequenced: PBMCs. The chain recombines TRBV14 with TRBJ2-1; 9 bases fit TRBD2. The CDR3 spells CASSQRREGINEQFF. The CDR3 bases are TGTGCCAGCAGCCAACGGCGGGAGGGTATCAATGAGCAGTTCTTC.